Following are 27 T cell receptor beta chains from one sample sequenced in a study of T cells in women clearing cervical HPV infection. TCRdb's table, derived via immunoSEQ multiplex PCR, lists solely in-frame clones and lacks some. This sample contains over 30,000 clones. Sequenced sample: blood buffy coat. The source is a woman between 18 and 69 years old with a cervical HPV16 infection that either progressed to CIN3+ or cleared (not recorded which).

For this clone: The read comes to an end 3 residues before the CDR3 does, leaving the germline J gene to fill in the end. This chain links TRBV6-4 with TRBJ1-2; D might be TRBD1 (6 bases). Trimming removed 4 bases from V and 3 bases from J, with 12 bases in between. This CDR3 contains 14 residues. The germline V gene has CDR1 MRHNA and CDR2 SNTAGT. CDR3 residues: CASSANAGDYGYTF. The part of the CDR3 DNA that was read is TGTGCCAGCAGTGCCAATGCAGGGGACTATGGC.

Turning to this clone: The DNA ends 3 residues before the CDR3 does, and the rest of the CDR3 is filled in from the germline J gene. This CDR3 is also generated by other DNA sequences in the sample. The rearrangement joins TRBV30 to TRBJ2-5, with 7 bases that match TRBD1. Germline V lookup: CDR1 GTSNPN, CDR2 SVGIG (reference sequence). The CDR3 runs 13 residues. Trimming took 3 bases from V and 5 from J; bases not matched to a gene: 6. The CDR3 DNA, read in part, is TGTGCCTGGAGCAGGGGGTTGGAGGAGACC. Its translation is CAWSRGLEET. The whole CDR3 protein is CAWSRGLEETQYF.

Points on this clone: With the read ending 3 residues before the CDR3 end, the germline J gene is used to fill in that end. The chain employs TRBV19 and TRBJ2-7, with 15 bases that match TRBD2. The CDR3 contains 18 residues. The V gene end was trimmed by 4 bases and the J gene end by 3 bases; junction bases not matched to a gene: 10. Germline lookup yields CDR1 LNHDA and CDR2 SQIVND (reference sequence). The CDR3: CASSTGLAGGPNGYEQYF. CDR3 DNA, as far as it was read: TGTGCCAGTAGTACCGGACTAGCGGGAGGGCCTAATGGCTACGAG.

With regard to this clone: The CDR3 goes on 3 residues after the read ends, and that part is filled in from the germline J gene. This rearrangement joins TRBV5-1 to TRBJ1-1, with D possibly TRBD1 on 6 matching bases. CDR3 length: 12 residues. Germline-derived CDR1 and CDR2 are SGHRS and YFSETQ. The sequenced CDR3 bases are TGCGCCAGCAGCTTTTTGGGGACAGAA. Protein sequence: CASSFLGTE. The entire CDR3 reads CASSFLGTEAFF.

Comment on this clone: The read ends 3 residues before the CDR3 terminus; that terminus is restored from the germline J gene. The V gene is TRBV30, the J gene TRBJ2-2; 7 nucleotides align to TRBD2. This CDR3 has 15 amino acids. V was pared by 1 base and J by 2 bases, with 4 bases of the junction left unmatched. Germline loops: CDR1 GTSNPN, CDR2 SVGIG (reference sequence). This chain's CDR3 is CAWSEGLSNTGELFF. The sequenced CDR3 bases are TGTGCCTGGAGTGAGGGACTAAGTAACACCGGGGAG.

A word on this clone: Read sequence stops 3 residues before the CDR3 end, and the germline J gene provides the missing end. The chain has TRBV2 and TRBJ2-3; TRBD2 matches 16 bases. Germline CDR1 reads SNHLY; CDR2 reads FYNNEI. The V and J ends lost 5 bases and 4 bases, in that order; junction bases with no gene match: 12. The CDR3 loop spans 19 amino acids. Partial CDR3 DNA: TGTGCCAGCAGTCAACTAGGGACTAGCGGGGGGGCTTATCCAGATACG. Translating gives CASSQLGTSGGAYPDT. The CDR3 in full is CASSQLGTSGGAYPDTQYF.

As for this clone: The read ends 3 residues shy of where the CDR3 ends; the end is completed using the germline J gene. The genes are TRBV7-9 and TRBJ1-2; D is perhaps TRBD1 (5 bases). The germline V gene has CDR1 SEHNR and CDR2 FQNEAQ (reference sequence). This CDR3 has 14 amino acids. The CDR3 is CASSPGLAGGDYTF. CDR3 DNA (partial): TGTGCCAGCAGCCCTGGACTAGCGGGGGGTGAC.

Notes on this clone: The read ends 3 residues shy of where the CDR3 ends; the end is completed using the germline J gene. This sequence joins TRBV20-1 and TRBJ1-4, with D possibly matching TRBD1 (5 bases). The V gene's germline CDR1 is DFQATT and CDR2 SNEGSKA (reference sequence). Trimming removed 3 bases from V and 6 bases from J, with 14 bases in between. The CDR3 length is 14 residues. This chain's CDR3 is CSASLQGEDEKLFF. Partial CDR3 DNA: TGCAGTGCTAGCCTCCAGGGAGAGGATGAAAAA.

The CDR3 region is CASSLARTGRHEQYF. The sequenced CDR3 bases are TGTGCCAGCAGCTTGGCGCGGACAGGGCGTCACGAG. J is TRBJ2-7 and V is TRBV5-4; 8 positions match TRBD1. The CDR3 goes on 3 residues after the read ends, and that part is filled in from the germline J gene. CDR3 size: 15 residues. Germline assignment: CDR1 SGHNT and CDR2 YYREEE (reference sequence). The V gene end was trimmed by 0 bases and the J gene end by 5 bases; junction bases not matched to a gene: 7. The full variable domain, completed using reference TRBV5-4 and TRBJ2-7, is ETGVTQSPTHLIKTRGQQVTLRCSSQSGHNTVSWYQQALGQGPQFIFQYYREEENGRGNFPPRFSGLQFPNYSSELNVNALELDDSALYLCASSLARTGRHEQYFGPGTRLTVT.

Details on this clone: The read ends 3 residues shy of where the CDR3 ends; the end is completed using the germline J gene. The chain combines TRBV19 with TRBJ2-3, with D perhaps matching TRBD2 (7 bases). The CDR3 is made up of 13 amino acids. CDR1 is LNHDA and CDR2 is SQIVND in the germline V gene (reference sequence). The sequenced part of the CDR3 DNA is TGTGCCAGTGGGTCCGGGGGGCTAGAGACG. This codes for CASGSGGLET. The full CDR3 reads CASGSGGLETQYF.

On this clone: Read data end 3 residues before the CDR3 end; the end is taken from the germline J gene. The chain employs TRBV19 and TRBJ2-3, with TRBD2 matching 9 bases. CDR1 is LNHDA and CDR2 is SQIVND in the germline V gene (reference sequence). The CDR3 contains 13 residues. V shed 5 bases, J shed 5 bases, and the junction held 2 bases outside the gene matches. The CDR3 DNA, read in part, is TGTGCCAGTAGTGCGGGGGGGAAAGATACG. This codes for CASSAGGKDT. The full CDR3 reads CASSAGGKDTQYF.

The CDR3 region is CASSPDPGSSYNEQFF. The CDR3 bases that were read are TGCGCCAGCAGTCCGGACCCAGGGTCGAGCTACAATGAG. J is TRBJ2-1 and V is TRBV5-1; a weak D match, TRBD1 (5 bases). Read data end 3 residues before the CDR3 end; the end is taken from the germline J gene. This CDR3 spans 16 amino acids. From germline, CDR1 is SGHRS and CDR2 YFSETQ. V was cut by 5 bases and J by 3 bases, with 18 bases left in between.

CDR3 bases read: TGTGCCAGCAGCGGACCGGGACAAGTTGGGACTGAA. Its translation is CASSGPGQVGTE. The entire CDR3 sequence reads CASSGPGQVGTEAFF. This chain joins TRBV7-3 and TRBJ1-1, with D possibly being TRBD1 (6 bases). The sequence runs out 3 residues before the end of the CDR3; the remainder is reconstructed from the germline J gene. V shed 5 bases and J shed 5 bases, with 18 bases lying between them. The CDR3 extends over 15 amino acids. CDR1 and CDR2 (germline): SGHTA, FQGTGA.

Remarks on this clone: The CDR3 extends 3 residues past the end of the read, so its final part is completed from the germline J gene. J is TRBJ2-4 and V is TRBV19; D is unresolved. The CDR3 totals 11 residues. From germline, CDR1 is LNHDA and CDR2 SQIVND (reference sequence). CDR3 DNA (partial): TGTGCCAGTAGTAATTCCTATGGT. Protein sequence: CASSNSYG. The CDR3 reads in full as CASSNSYGQYF.

On this clone: The read comes to an end 3 residues before the CDR3 does, leaving the germline J gene to fill in the end. V gene TRBV7-9 combines with J gene TRBJ2-1, with 7 positions matching TRBD1. Germline assignment: CDR1 SEHNR and CDR2 FQNEAQ (reference sequence). CDR3 length: 14 residues. The V and J ends lost 6 bases and 9 bases, in that order; junction bases with no gene match: 11. The CDR3 sequence: CASRRQGSFGEQFF. Partial CDR3 DNA: TGTGCCAGCAGAAGACAGGGAAGTTTTGGTGAG.

As concerns this clone: The read falls 3 residues short of the CDR3 end, and the missing part is taken from the germline J gene. V and J are TRBV5-1 and TRBJ2-3, with D possibly being TRBD1 (6 bases). Germline V gives CDR1 SGHRS, CDR2 YFSETQ. This CDR3 is built from 15 residues. The CDR3 DNA, read in part, is TGCGCCAGCAGCTTATATGGGGGCGCGGAGGAGACG. Amino acid sequence: CASSLYGGAEET. The entire CDR3 protein reads CASSLYGGAEETQYF.

CDR3 region: CASSSTSGLYEQYF. CDR3 DNA (partial): TGTGCCAGCAGCTCGACTAGCGGGTTATACGAG. The genes are TRBV13 and TRBJ2-7, with 10 bases that match TRBD2. The read comes to an end 3 residues before the CDR3 does, leaving the germline J gene to fill in the end. The V gene's germline CDR1 is PRHDT and CDR2 FYEKMQ (reference sequence). The CDR3 runs 14 residues. The V gene end was trimmed by 4 bases and the J gene end by 4 bases; junction bases not matched to a gene: 4.

CDR3 DNA (partial): TGTGCCAGCAGCAACAGGGAGCAATCCTACGAG. This gives the protein CASSNREQSYE. The whole CDR3 is CASSNREQSYEQYF. The V call is TRBV5-6, the J call TRBJ2-7; possibly TRBD1 for D (6 bases). The missing CDR3 end, 3 residues past where the read stops, is filled in from the germline J gene. V lost 4 bases and J lost 1, with 12 bases in between. CDR1 is SGHDT and CDR2 is YYEEEE in the germline V gene. The CDR3 contains 14 residues.

With regard to this clone: The read gets to within 3 residues of the CDR3 end, and the germline J gene fills in the rest. The V call is TRBV7-3, the J call TRBJ1-1; D is possibly TRBD1 (5 bases). Germline-derived CDR1 and CDR2 are SGHTA and FQGTGA. V lost 3 bases to trimming and J lost 1 base, with 6 bases between them. The CDR3 consists of 13 residues. CDR3 bases read: TGTGCCAGCAGCTTCACAGGGAACACTGAA. Amino acids: CASSFTGNTE. The complete CDR3 reads CASSFTGNTEAFF.

As to this clone: The read comes to an end 3 residues before the CDR3 does, leaving the germline J gene to fill in the end. This sequence joins TRBV7-2 and TRBJ2-3, with D possibly matching TRBD1 (8 bases). In germline, CDR1 is SGHTA, CDR2 FQGNSA. The CDR3 runs to 14 residues. The CDR3 bases that were read are TGTGCCAGCAGCCACAGGGGGGGGAAGCAGCCG. It is translated as CASSHRGGKQP. The whole CDR3 sequence is CASSHRGGKQPQYF. The variable domain in full, completed from reference TRBV7-2 and TRBJ2-3, reads GAGVSQSPSNKVTEKGKDVELRCDPISGHTALYWYRQSLGQGLEFLIYFQGNSAPDKSGLPSDRFSAERTGGSVSTLTIQRTQQEDSAVYLCASSHRGGKQPQYFGPGTRLTVL.

Turning to this clone: The read halts 3 residues ahead of the CDR3 end, with the missing end drawn from the germline J gene. This chain joins TRBV13 and TRBJ2-2; 9 bases map to TRBD1. This CDR3 comprises 15 residues. V lost 4 bases to trimming and J lost 3 bases; unmatched junction nucleotides: 3. Germline V gene data show CDR1 as PRHDT and CDR2 as FYEKMQ (reference sequence). Incomplete CDR3 DNA: TGTGCCAGCAGCTGGGACAGGGCGGACACCGGGGAG. This sequence encodes CASSWDRADTGE. The whole CDR3 sequence is CASSWDRADTGELFF. The whole variable domain, filled in from reference TRBV13 and TRBJ2-2, reads AAGVIQSPRHLIKEKRETATLKCYPIPRHDTVYWYQQGPGQDPQFLISFYEKMQSDKGSIPDRFSAQQFSDYHSELNMSSLELGDSALYFCASSWDRADTGELFFGEGSRLTVL.

With respect to this clone: The sequence runs out 3 residues before the end of the CDR3; the remainder is reconstructed from the germline J gene. The J gene is TRBJ2-2, the V gene TRBV11-2; 7 nucleotides line up with TRBD2. Germline V lookup: CDR1 SGHAT, CDR2 FQNNGV. The CDR3 has 13 amino acids. The CDR3 DNA, read in part, is TGTGCCAGCAGCTTAATCGCGGGAGAAAAG. This encodes CASSLIAGEK. The full CDR3 protein reads CASSLIAGEKLFF.

Comments on this clone: Read data end 3 residues before the CDR3 end; the end is taken from the germline J gene. V gene TRBV5-6 combines with J gene TRBJ1-4; D may be TRBD1 (5 bases). CDR3 length equals 15 residues. V lost 0 bases and J 6 bases, leaving 12 bases between the germline ends. CDR1 is SGHDT, CDR2 YYEEEE, per germline. This CDR3 is CASSLGVLGHEKLFF. CDR3 DNA, as far as it was read: TGTGCCAGCAGCTTGGGGGTATTGGGGCATGAAAAA. Variable domain in full (rest from reference TRBV5-6 and TRBJ1-4): DAGVTQSPTHLIKTRGQQVTLRCSPKSGHDTVSWYQQALGQGPQFIFQYYEEEERQRGNFPDRFSGHQFPNYSSELNVNALLLGDSALYLCASSLGVLGHEKLFFGSGTQLSVL.

In the case of this clone: The read comes to an end 3 residues before the CDR3 does, leaving the germline J gene to fill in the end. V gene TRBV7-2 combines with J gene TRBJ1-2; TRBD1 is a possible D gene (6 bases). The CDR3 extends over 14 amino acids. CDR1 is SGHTA and CDR2 is FQGNSA in the germline V gene. CDR3 DNA (partial): TGTGCCAGCAGCTTAGAGCCAGGGGAGGGTACC. Its translation: CASSLEPGEGT. The whole CDR3 reads CASSLEPGEGTYTF. Combining the CDR3 with reference TRBV7-2 and TRBJ1-2 gives the whole variable domain GAGVSQSPSNKVTEKGKDVELRCDPISGHTALYWYRQSLGQGLEFLIYFQGNSAPDKSGLPSDRFSAERTGGSVSTLTIQRTQQEDSAVYLCASSLEPGEGTYTFGSGTRLTVV.

Comments on this clone: From the germline J gene comes the end of the CDR3, since the read stops 3 residues before it. V gene TRBV5-1 combines with J gene TRBJ2-1; D is undetermined. CDR1 SGHRS and CDR2 YFSETQ come from the germline V gene. Trimming removed 7 bases at V and 6 bases at J, with 20 bases between. The CDR3 sequence is 15 residues long. CDR3 bases read: TGCGCCAGCTCGTCCGCACTCATTCTGTCCAATGAG. Protein product: CASSSALILSNE. The whole CDR3 protein is CASSSALILSNEQFF.

As concerns this clone: Coverage ceases 3 residues before the CDR3 finishes, and the germline J gene fills in the end. V usage is TRBV7-2 and J usage is TRBJ1-2, with TRBD1 as a possible D gene (5 bases). The CDR3 consists of 16 residues. Germline V lookup: CDR1 SGHTA, CDR2 FQGNSA. The covered CDR3 bases are TGTGCCAGCAGCTTAGCCTCGAGTGAGGGTAGGGGAGGC. Protein: CASSLASSEGRGG. The entire CDR3 is CASSLASSEGRGGYTF.

A remark on this clone: The CDR3 is cut off 3 residues early in the read; its end comes from the germline J gene. This rearrangement joins TRBV19 to TRBJ2-7; 9 bases line up with TRBD2. V gave up 3 bases and J gave up 6 bases; unmatched junction bases: 9. The CDR3 is made up of 15 amino acids. Germline V gene data show CDR1 as LNHDA and CDR2 as SQIVND (reference sequence). Partial CDR3 DNA: TGTGCCAGTAGTATGAGGCTAGCGGGAAGGGGCGAG. It is translated as CASSMRLAGRGE. The whole CDR3 sequence is CASSMRLAGRGEQYF.